A selection of T cell receptor beta chains follows, all from one sample in a study of T cell repertoires in cytomegalovirus infection. TCRdb used MiXCR to reprocess the reads, holding one entry per CDR3 protein. This table holds about 310,000 distinct CDR3 sequences, around 25% found once. Their specific antigens are unknown. This specimen was cultured PBMCs, taken from culture after CMV antigen stimulation. The receptor set was obtained from a human donor in good health (CMV status not recorded). Some clones in this sample may be carry-over from other donors' samples. Both conserved end residues are part of each CDR3. The D gene is left open where the match is weak. The listing skips clone size in some rows; elsewhere it reads once, few, many or a size class.

j_gene: TRBJ2-7; v_gene: TRBV28; abundance: .; d_gene: .; CDR3aa: CASSYDPTGTQSYEQYF; CDR3nt: TGTGCCAGCAGCTATGACCCGACAGGTACACAAAGCTACGAGCAGTACTTC
j_gene: TRBJ2-3; v_gene: TRBV12-3/TRBV12-4; abundance: .; d_gene: .; CDR3aa: CASSFRGDPTDTQYF; CDR3nt: TGTGCCAGCAGTTTCCGGGGAGACCCCACAGATACGCAGTATTTT
j_gene: TRBJ1-4; v_gene: TRBV30; abundance: .; d_gene: .; CDR3aa: CAWSVRRTANEKLFF; CDR3nt: TGTGCCTGGAGTGTACGACGGACGGCTAATGAAAAACTGTTTTTT
j_gene: TRBJ2-3; v_gene: TRBV7-9; abundance: many; d_gene: .; CDR3aa: CASRPFGSTDTQYF; CDR3nt: TGTGCCAGCAGGCCATTTGGAAGCACAGATACGCAGTATTTT
j_gene: TRBJ2-2; v_gene: TRBV30; abundance: few; d_gene: .; CDR3aa: CALTEANTGELFF; CDR3nt: TGTGCGTTGACGGAGGCGAACACCGGGGAGCTGTTTTTT
j_gene: TRBJ1-1; v_gene: TRBV5-1; abundance: few; d_gene: .; CDR3aa: CASSGGSWTDTEAFF; CDR3nt: TGCGCCAGCAGCGGAGGATCATGGACCGACACTGAAGCTTTCTTT
j_gene: TRBJ1-6; v_gene: TRBV27; abundance: .; d_gene: .; CDR3aa: CASSQLNSPLHF; CDR3nt: TGTGCCAGCAGTCAATTAAATTCACCCCTCCACTTT
j_gene: TRBJ1-6; v_gene: TRBV7-9; abundance: few; d_gene: .; CDR3aa: CASSPGAGGYNSPLHF; CDR3nt: TGTGCCAGCAGCCCGGGAGCAGGCGGATATAATTCACCCCTCCACTTT
j_gene: TRBJ2-5; v_gene: TRBV4-1; abundance: few; d_gene: .; CDR3aa: CASSQDVGVGGETQYF; CDR3nt: TGCGCCAGCAGCCAAGATGTGGGAGTAGGAGGTGAGACCCAGTACTTC
j_gene: TRBJ1-5; v_gene: TRBV6-5; abundance: .; d_gene: TRBD1; CDR3aa: CASRDRGNQPQHF; CDR3nt: TGTGCCAGCAGGGACAGGGGCAATCAGCCCCAGCATTTT
j_gene: TRBJ1-1; v_gene: TRBV11-3; abundance: .; d_gene: TRBD1; CDR3aa: CASSYGTGYEAFF; CDR3nt: TGTGCCAGCAGCTATGGGACAGGGTATGAAGCTTTCTTT
j_gene: TRBJ2-1; v_gene: TRBV28; abundance: few; d_gene: .; CDR3aa: CASRDRAGDLQFF; CDR3nt: TGTGCCAGCAGAGATCGGGCAGGAGATCTGCAGTTCTTC
j_gene: TRBJ2-3; v_gene: TRBV7-8; abundance: .; d_gene: .; CDR3aa: CASSLGSRGWMGDTQYF; CDR3nt: TGTGCCAGCAGCTTAGGCAGCAGGGGTTGGATGGGAGATACGCAGTATTTT
j_gene: TRBJ1-2; v_gene: TRBV4-2; abundance: few; d_gene: .; CDR3aa: CASSQDPGGYTF; CDR3nt: TGTGCCAGCAGCCAAGACCCCGGTGGCTACACCTTC
j_gene: TRBJ2-1; v_gene: TRBV5-4; abundance: .; d_gene: .; CDR3aa: CASSLTASGPQFF; CDR3nt: TGTGCCAGCAGCTTGACCGCCTCGGGACCGCAGTTCTTC
j_gene: TRBJ2-6; v_gene: TRBV30; abundance: few; d_gene: .; CDR3aa: CAGHLGSGANVLTF; CDR3nt: TGTGCCGGGCACCTGGGTTCTGGGGCCAACGTCCTGACTTTC
j_gene: TRBJ2-2; v_gene: TRBV7-8; abundance: many; d_gene: .; CDR3aa: CASSQLESSTSTGELFF; CDR3nt: TGTGCCAGCAGCCAGTTAGAGAGTAGCACGAGCACCGGGGAGCTGTTTTTT
j_gene: TRBJ2-1; v_gene: TRBV20-1; abundance: .; d_gene: .; CDR3aa: CSARGGPNAYNEQFF; CDR3nt: TGCAGTGCTAGAGGGGGACCAAACGCCTACAATGAGCAGTTCTTC
j_gene: TRBJ2-2; v_gene: TRBV30; abundance: .; d_gene: .; CDR3aa: CAWSVLKGLDTGELFF; CDR3nt: TGTGCCTGGAGTGTACTAAAGGGGTTGGACACCGGGGAGCTGTTTTTT
j_gene: TRBJ1-1; v_gene: TRBV7-8; abundance: many; d_gene: TRBD1; CDR3aa: CASSLEGQLFEAFF; CDR3nt: TGTGCCAGCAGCTTAGAGGGACAGTTATTTGAAGCTTTCTTT
j_gene: TRBJ2-3; v_gene: TRBV28; abundance: few; d_gene: TRBD2; CDR3aa: CASSITSGRAADTQYF; CDR3nt: TGTGCCAGCAGTATAACCAGCGGGAGGGCGGCAGATACGCAGTATTTT
j_gene: TRBJ2-1; v_gene: TRBV20-1; abundance: few; d_gene: .; CDR3aa: CSAGERYNEQFF; CDR3nt: TGCAGTGCTGGGGAGCGGTACAATGAGCAGTTCTTC
j_gene: TRBJ1-1; v_gene: TRBV7-2; abundance: many; d_gene: .; CDR3aa: CASSLVGAGNTEAFF; CDR3nt: TGTGCCAGCAGCTTAGTAGGAGCAGGGAACACTGAAGCTTTCTTT